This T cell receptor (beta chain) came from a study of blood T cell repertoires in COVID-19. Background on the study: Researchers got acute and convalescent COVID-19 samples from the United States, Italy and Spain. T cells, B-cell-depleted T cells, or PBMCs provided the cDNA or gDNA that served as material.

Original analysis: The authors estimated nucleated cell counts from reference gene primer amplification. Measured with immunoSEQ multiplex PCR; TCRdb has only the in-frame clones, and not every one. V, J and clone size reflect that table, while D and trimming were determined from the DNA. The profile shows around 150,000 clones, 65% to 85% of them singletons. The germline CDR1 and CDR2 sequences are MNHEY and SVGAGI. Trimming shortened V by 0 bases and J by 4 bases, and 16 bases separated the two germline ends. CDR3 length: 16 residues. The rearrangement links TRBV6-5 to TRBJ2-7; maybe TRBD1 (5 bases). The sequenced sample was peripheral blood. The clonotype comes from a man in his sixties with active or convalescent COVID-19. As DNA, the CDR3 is TGTGCCAGCAGTTACTCGGGTGGGGCCCTCGAATACGAGCAGTACTTC. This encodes CASSYSGGALEYEQYF.